This TCR beta chain was sequenced for a study of blood T cell repertoires in COVID-19. Profiling relied on immunoSEQ multiplex PCR, and the TCRdb table lists in-frame clones only, not all of them. This table holds 150,000 to 200,000 clones, roughly 80% found once. The CDR3 consists of 16 residues. V was pared by 4 bases and J by 1 base, with 12 bases between. The V gene's germline CDR1 is SGHRS and CDR2 YFSETQ. The receptor comes from a woman aged 50 to 60 who had recovered from COVID-19. Sequenced: PBMCs or T cells enriched from blood (not recorded which). This chain joins TRBV5-1 and TRBJ1-6; TRBD1 might be the D (6 bases). CDR3 coding DNA: TGCGCCAGCAGCCCCGTGACAGGATCCTATAATTCACCCCTCCACTTT. Protein: CASSPVTGSYNSPLHF.